The 30 T cell receptor beta chains presented below share a single source sample, sequenced in a study of CD8 T cells in Susac syndrome. A quantity of roughly 0.5 to 1 ug RNA underwent reverse transcription using random hexamers. TCRdb used MiXCR to reprocess the immunoSEQ multiplex PCR reads, holding one entry per CDR3 protein. The sample holds 150,000 to 200,000 distinct CDR3 sequences; roughly 92% are singletons and the top ten take 0.1%. The sample consisted of CD4+ T cells from PBMCs. The origin of the receptors is a human donor in good health.

The V and J genes are TRBV20-1 and TRBJ1-2; 9 bases align to TRBD1. CDR3 length: 14 residues. Germline CDR1 is DFQATT and CDR2 is SNEGSKA (reference sequence). Trimming removed 3 bases from V and 6 bases from J; junction bases left unmatched: 8. The CDR3 DNA reads TGCAGTGCTAGTAATGCCGGGACAGGGAATGGCTACACCTTC. Residues: CSASNAGTGNGYTF.

This chain joins TRBV15 and TRBJ2-1; 7 nucleotides line up with TRBD1. The J segment lost 7 bases and the V segment lost 4 bases, leaving 13 bases of the junction unmatched. Germline V gene data show CDR1 as LNHNV and CDR2 as YYDKDF (reference sequence). The CDR3 is 16 amino acids. The CDR3, as DNA: TGTGCCACCAGCAAACTAGAGAGGGGGCCGGGAAATGAGCAGTTCTTC. It encodes CATSKLERGPGNEQFF.

V and J are TRBV9 and TRBJ2-3; D call uncertain. V lost 9 bases, J lost 6 bases, and 14 bases lay in between. The CDR3 sequence is 12 residues long. Germline loops: CDR1 SGDLS, CDR2 YYNGEE. CDR3 nucleotides: TGTGCCATAAGGAACCGCCCGGATACGCAGTATTTT. Translation: CAIRNRPDTQYF.

The chain links TRBV7-9 to TRBJ2-4; D unresolved. The germline gives CDR1 SEHNR, CDR2 FQNEAQ (reference sequence). With 1 base removed from V and 5 bases from J, the gap between germline ends came to 9 bases. The CDR3 loop spans 14 amino acids. In DNA, the CDR3 is TGTGCCAGCAGCTTAGTTGGTGCGGAAAACATTCAGTACTTC. As protein: CASSLVGAENIQYF. The full variable domain, in which reference TRBV7-9 and TRBJ2-4 provide the parts outside the CDR3, is DTGVSQNPRHKITKRGQNVTFRCDPISEHNRLYWYRQTLGQGPEFLTYFQNEAQLEKSRLLSDRFSAERPKGSFSTLEIQRTEQGDSAMYLCASSLVGAENIQYFGAGTRLSVL.

This chain uses TRBV7-8 with TRBJ2-5; weak D call: TRBD2 (7 bases). CDR3 length equals 11 residues. Per the germline V gene, CDR1 is SGHVS and CDR2 is FQNEAQ. V was shortened by 11 bases and J by 4 bases, with 11 bases between the two germline ends. The CDR3 spells CAGGGGETQYF. The CDR3 region has the DNA TGTGCCGGGGGCGGGGGAGAGACCCAGTACTTC.

This sequence joins TRBV7-6 and TRBJ2-5; the match to TRBD2 covers 11 bases. The CDR3 is made up of 15 amino acids. V lost 3 bases, J lost 5 bases, and 5 bases stayed unmatched. Germline V CDR1 and CDR2: SGHVS, FNYEAQ. CDR3 protein: CASSLRLAGSETQYF. CDR3 nucleotide sequence: TGTGCCAGCAGCTTGAGACTAGCGGGAAGTGAGACCCAGTACTTC.

This chain links TRBV25-1 with TRBJ1-1; no clear D. The V gene lost 4 bases and the J gene lost 5 bases, with 11 bases spanning the gap. The germline gives CDR1 MGHDK, CDR2 SYGVNS. The CDR3 consists of 13 residues. The CDR3 protein is CASSGRIGTEAFF. The CDR3 DNA follows: TGTGCCAGCAGTGGGAGAATAGGGACTGAAGCTTTCTTT.

This chain links TRBV7-2 with TRBJ2-2; D possibly matches TRBD1 or TRBD2 (5 bases each). This CDR3 is built from 14 residues. V gave up 6 bases and J gave up 0 bases, with 8 bases separating them. Germline V gene lookup returns CDR1 SGHTA and CDR2 FQGNSA. This CDR3 reads CASRRGSNTGELFF. The DNA of the CDR3 is TGTGCCAGCAGGAGGGGATCGAACACCGGGGAGCTGTTTTTT.

V is TRBV6-5 and J is TRBJ2-4; possible D gene TRBD1, 5 bases. The V end lost 5 bases, the J end lost 2 bases, and 10 bases lay between the germline ends. Looked up from germline, CDR1 is MNHEY and CDR2 is SVGAGI. This CDR3 has 14 amino acids. CDR3 residues: CASSEQAPKNIQYF. Here the CDR3 DNA reads TGTGCCAGCAGTGAACAGGCTCCCAAAAACATTCAGTACTTC.

This chain connects TRBV6-6 to TRBJ1-6; D gene uncertain. Trimming cost V 6 bases and J 12 bases, with 9 bases left between them. There are 11 residues in the CDR3. Germline lookup yields CDR1 MNHNY and CDR2 SVGAGI (reference sequence). CDR3: CASRSGGPLHF. The CDR3 DNA sequence: TGTGCCAGCAGATCCGGTGGACCCCTCCACTTT.

In this sample, this clonotype turned up once. V is TRBV5-4 and J is TRBJ1-1; weak D call: TRBD1 (5 bases). Germline loops: CDR1 SGHNT, CDR2 YYREEE (reference sequence). The V end was cut by 5 bases, the J end by 1 base, with 9 bases between. The CDR3 spans 13 residues. The CDR3 is CASRGTENTEAFF. The CDR3 DNA sequence: TGTGCCAGCAGAGGGACGGAGAACACTGAAGCTTTCTTT. The variable domain in full, with the rest retrieved from reference TRBV5-4 and TRBJ1-1, is ETGVTQSPTHLIKTRGQQVTLRCSSQSGHNTVSWYQQALGQGPQFIFQYYREEENGRGNFPPRFSGLQFPNYSSELNVNALELDDSALYLCASRGTENTEAFFGQGTRLTVV.

The chain has TRBV5-8 and TRBJ2-3; tentative D call: TRBD2 (7 bases). Germline CDR1 is SGHTS and CDR2 is YDEGEE. The CDR3 spans 16 residues. V gave up 0 bases and J gave up 3 bases, with 14 bases separating them. CDR3 amino acids: CASSLVVGGPTDTQYF. The CDR3 DNA reads TGTGCCAGCAGCTTGGTAGTGGGGGGGCCGACAGATACGCAGTATTTT.

This chain connects TRBV5-1 to TRBJ1-1, with D possibly being TRBD1 (5 bases). CDR3 length: 15 residues. The ends were cut back, 1 base at V and 4 bases at J, with 14 bases in the middle. CDR1 SGHRS and CDR2 YFSETQ come from the germline V gene. The CDR3 DNA sequence: TGCGCCAGCAGCTTGTTTAGGGAGGGGAGCACTGAAGCTTTCTTT. The encoded protein is CASSLFREGSTEAFF.

The chain recombines TRBV20-1 with TRBJ2-5, with D maybe TRBD2 (5 bases). This CDR3 spans 14 amino acids. V lost 2 bases and J 5 bases, leaving 15 bases between the germline ends. Germline CDR1 reads DFQATT; CDR2 reads SNEGSKA (reference sequence). The CDR3 DNA is TGCAGTGCTAGAATAGGGCGGGTGAGGGAGACCCAGTACTTC. Its protein product is CSARIGRVRETQYF.

The rearrangement uses TRBV4-3 and TRBJ2-2, with D tentatively TRBD1 or TRBD2 (6 bases each). V gave up 0 bases and J gave up 7 bases, with 15 bases separating them. The germline CDR1 and CDR2 sequences are LGHNA and YSLEER. The CDR3 loop spans 16 amino acids. This CDR3 is CASSQDLGGRDGELFF. DNA for the CDR3: TGCGCCAGCAGCCAAGATCTCGGGGGCCGGGACGGGGAGCTGTTTTTT.

This chain joins TRBV2 and TRBJ1-5, with D perhaps matching TRBD1 (5 bases). Trimming cost V 3 bases and J 3 bases, with 12 bases left between them. The V gene's germline CDR1 is SNHLY and CDR2 FYNNEI. This CDR3 has 15 amino acids. This CDR3 is CASSDGTGYNQPQHF. CDR3 DNA: TGTGCCAGCAGTGATGGGACGGGCTACAATCAGCCCCAGCATTTT.

The chain couples TRBV27 to TRBJ2-1, with D perhaps matching TRBD1 or TRBD2 (7 bases each). CDR1 is MNHEY and CDR2 is SMNVEV in the germline V gene (reference sequence). CDR3 size: 16 residues. V was cut by 5 bases and J by 3 bases, with 17 bases left in between. The CDR3 sequence: CASSPSGGGGYNEQFF. CDR3 DNA: TGTGCCAGCAGTCCGTCAGGGGGAGGGGGCTACAATGAGCAGTTCTTC.

The V and J genes are TRBV29-1 and TRBJ1-2; D unclear. The CDR3 contains 12 residues. Germline V lookup: CDR1 SQVTM, CDR2 ANQGSEA. V lost 4 bases, J lost 6 bases, and 12 bases lay in between. This chain's CDR3 is CSVVEGGNGYTF. CDR3 coding DNA: TGCAGCGTTGTAGAGGGCGGGAATGGCTACACCTTC.

The genes are TRBV12-3 or TRBV12-4 and TRBJ2-7; TRBD1 matches at 8 bases. V trimming: 6 bases; J trimming: 7 bases; junction bases outside the gene matches: 5. The CDR3 is 12 amino acids. CDR3 bases: TGTGCCAGCAGAACAGGGGGGAGTGAGCAGTACTTC. Translated, it gives CASRTGGSEQYF.

This rearrangement joins TRBV20-1 to TRBJ1-1; D not certain. This CDR3 has 12 amino acids. The germline V and J ends were trimmed by 6 bases and 1 base, with 9 bases remaining between them. Germline V CDR1 and CDR2: DFQATT, SNEGSKA (reference sequence). CDR3: CSAPEKNTEAFF. CDR3 coding DNA: TGCAGTGCCCCGGAGAAGAACACTGAAGCTTTCTTT.

The chain joins TRBV24-1 to TRBJ2-2; D possibly matches TRBD1 or TRBD2 (5 bases each). The CDR3 runs to 16 residues. The germline V and J ends were trimmed by 5 bases and 3 bases, with 15 bases remaining between them. Germline-derived CDR1 and CDR2 are KGHDR and SFDVKD. The chain's CDR3 is CATSALVGPHTGELFF. CDR3 nucleotide sequence: TGTGCCACCAGTGCCCTCGTGGGACCGCACACCGGGGAGCTGTTTTTT.

This clonotype was counted once. V gene TRBV7-8 combines with J gene TRBJ1-5; 10 bases map to TRBD1. The V gene's germline CDR1 is SGHVS and CDR2 FQNEAQ. The CDR3 sequence is 15 residues long. V lost 10 bases to trimming and J lost 5 bases; unmatched junction nucleotides: 11. CDR3 in DNA: TGTGCCACTTCAAGGGGACAGGGGAGGTATCAGCCCCAGCATTTT. This gives the protein CATSRGQGRYQPQHF. Variable domain in full (rest from reference TRBV7-8 and TRBJ1-5): GAGVSQSPRYKVAKRGQDVALRCDPISGHVSLFWYQQALGQGPEFLTYFQNEAQLDKSGLPSDRFFAERPEGSVSTLKIQRTQQEDSAVYLCATSRGQGRYQPQHFGDGTRLSIL.

This rearrangement joins TRBV6-1 to TRBJ2-4; D is undetermined. This CDR3 spans 14 amino acids. Trimming took 6 bases from V and 1 from J, leaving 10 bases between them. Per the germline V gene, CDR1 is MNHNS and CDR2 is SASEGT. CDR3 coding DNA: TGTGCCAGCAGCTCCTTCGGGGCCAAAAACATTCAGTACTTC. Translated: CASSSFGAKNIQYF.

This chain links TRBV4-2 with TRBJ1-6, with TRBD1 matching over 7 bases. Per the germline V gene, CDR1 is LGHNA and CDR2 is YNFKEQ. V lost 0 bases and J lost 14; bases outside the gene matches: 10. The CDR3 consists of 15 residues. CDR3 loop: CASSQEVRGSGTLHF. In DNA, the CDR3 is TGTGCCAGCAGCCAAGAAGTCAGGGGGAGTGGAACCCTCCACTTT.

J is TRBJ2-2 and V is TRBV3-1, with a tentative D call TRBD1 (5 bases). V dropped 2 bases and J dropped 4 bases, with 11 bases sitting between them. Looked up from germline, CDR1 is LGHDT and CDR2 is YNNKEL (reference sequence). This CDR3 is built from 15 residues. The CDR3, as DNA: TGTGCCAGCAGCCAACTCCACAGGACCACCGGGGAGCTGTTTTTT. It translates to CASSQLHRTTGELFF.

The CDR3 spells CATSRVKGGQDYGYTF. CDR3 nucleotides: TGTGCCACCAGCAGAGTGAAAGGGGGACAGGACTATGGCTACACCTTC. The V gene is TRBV15, the J gene TRBJ1-2; 8 bases agree with TRBD1. CDR3 size: 16 residues. Germline assignment: CDR1 LNHNV and CDR2 YYDKDF (reference sequence). J was trimmed by 3 bases and V by 1 base; bases with no gene match: 7.

This clonotype was observed a single time. The V gene is TRBV20-1, the J gene TRBJ2-5, with a weak D call TRBD1 (6 bases). Trimming pared 1 base from V and 5 bases from J, leaving 14 bases between. Per the germline V gene, CDR1 is DFQATT and CDR2 is SNEGSKA (reference sequence). The CDR3 is 14 residues long. The CDR3 sequence: CSARVAGVGETQYF. CDR3 in DNA: TGCAGTGCTAGAGTAGCAGGGGTGGGTGAGACCCAGTACTTC.

The genes are TRBV20-1 and TRBJ2-3; the D is unclear. CDR1 is DFQATT, CDR2 SNEGSKA, per germline (reference sequence). CDR3 length equals 12 residues. With 5 bases removed from V and 4 bases from J, the gap between germline ends came to 10 bases. The chain's CDR3 is CSADDNSDTQYF. The CDR3 region has the DNA TGCAGTGCTGACGACAATTCAGATACGCAGTATTTT.

The CDR3 coding sequence is TGCAGCGCCCGAGCGCACACCGGGGAGCTGTTTTTT. Translation gives CSARAHTGELFF. The chain employs TRBV29-1 and TRBJ2-2; D uncertain. Trimming removed 7 bases at V and 3 bases at J, with 9 bases between. The V gene's germline CDR1 is SQVTM and CDR2 ANQGSEA. The CDR3 extends over 12 amino acids.

V and J are TRBV7-9 and TRBJ2-5; possible D gene TRBD2, 6 bases. This CDR3 contains 14 residues. V was cut by 5 bases and J by 1 base, with 11 bases left in between. CDR1 is SEHNR, CDR2 FQNEAQ, per germline (reference sequence). DNA of the CDR3: TGTGCCAGCAGCCGGGGGACGGTCCAAGAGACCCAGTACTTC. This translates into CASSRGTVQETQYF.